These 9 T cell receptor beta chains share one sample of origin, sequenced in a study of glioma-infiltrating T cells after dendritic cell vaccination. Measured with immunoSEQ multiplex PCR; TCRdb has only the in-frame clones, and not every one. This table holds approximately 100,000 clones, 79% found once. The sequenced sample was blood, obtained before dendritic cell vaccination. The receptors stem from a human donor with glioblastoma.

This clone has a handful of counts. J is TRBJ2-2 and V is TRBV6-6; a possible D gene is TRBD2 (6 bases). Germline loops: CDR1 MNHNY, CDR2 SVGAGI (reference sequence). This CDR3 is 15 amino acids long. V lost 6 bases and J lost 0, with 11 bases in between. The chain's CDR3 is CASRVPGANTGELFF. The CDR3 bases are TGTGCCAGCAGGGTTCCGGGGGCGAACACCGGGGAGCTGTTTTTT.

The chain employs TRBV5-6 and TRBJ1-5, with TRBD1 matching 9 bases. The CDR3 loop spans 16 amino acids. The germline CDR1 and CDR2 sequences are SGHDT and YYEEEE. V gave up 4 bases and J gave up 3 bases; unmatched junction bases: 8. CDR3 in amino acids: CASSRWGQGVNQPQHF. In nucleotides, the CDR3 is TGTGCCAGCAGCCGATGGGGACAGGGCGTCAATCAGCCCCAGCATTTT.

This chain connects TRBV10-3 to TRBJ1-3; 11 nucleotides agree with TRBD1. V lost 11 bases and J lost 2; bases outside the gene matches: 5. The V gene's germline CDR1 is ENHRY and CDR2 SYGVKD. This CDR3 region has 14 residues. CDR3 DNA: TGTGCCGGGATGGGACAGGGGGCTGGAAACACCATATATTTT. Residues: CAGMGQGAGNTIYF.

This clone appeared a single time. V is TRBV9 and J is TRBJ2-5, with 8 bases identical to TRBD1. CDR1 SGDLS and CDR2 YYNGEE come from the germline V gene. This CDR3 has 16 residues. Losses at the gene ends were 4 bases for V and 4 bases for J; bases not matched to a gene: 12. The CDR3 sequence: CASSPTGQGGRETQYF. CDR3 coding DNA: TGTGCCAGCAGCCCGACCGGACAGGGTGGGAGAGAGACCCAGTACTTC.

The chain is built from TRBV11-1 and TRBJ2-1; D gene uncertain. The CDR3 runs 12 residues. The V and J ends lost 5 bases and 11 bases respectively, with 13 bases between them. Germline CDR1 is SGHAT and CDR2 is FQDESV (reference sequence). CDR3 coding DNA: TGTGCCAGCAGCCATCCCCGTGGCAAGCAGTTCTTC. This sequence encodes CASSHPRGKQFF.

This clone has a count of ten or more. In DNA form, the CDR3 reads TGTGCCAGCAGCCACGCTAGTGAAAATGAGCAGTTCTTC. This gives the protein CASSHASENEQFF. This chain links TRBV7-2 with TRBJ2-1; D is unresolved. V dropped 5 bases and J dropped 7 bases, with 12 bases sitting between them. The germline V gene has CDR1 SGHTA and CDR2 FQGNSA. There are 13 residues in the CDR3.

The genes are TRBV30 and TRBJ1-5; TRBD1 agrees at 7 bases. Germline-derived CDR1 and CDR2 are GTSNPN and SVGIG (reference sequence). CDR3 length equals 14 residues. Germline trimming cut 1 base from V and 2 bases from J; bases unmatched to any gene: 2. In nucleotides, the CDR3 is TGTGCCTGGAGTGCCACAGGGGGCAATCAGCCCCAGCATTTT. This gives the protein CAWSATGGNQPQHF.

V is TRBV6-1 and J is TRBJ2-7; TRBD1 is a possible D gene (6 bases). In germline, CDR1 is MNHNS, CDR2 SASEGT. This CDR3 contains 15 residues. V shed 7 bases and J shed 1 base, with 17 bases lying between them. Written as DNA, the CDR3 is TGTGCCAGCATTCGTACCGGGGACACGTCCTACGAGCAGTACTTC. Protein: CASIRTGDTSYEQYF.

This clone occurred once. The chain combines TRBV6-6 with TRBJ1-5; 10 bases are a match to TRBD1. This CDR3 has 13 residues. With V trimmed by 7 bases and J by 5 bases, 2 bases remained unmatched. Germline V gene sequence: CDR1 MNHNY, CDR2 SVGAGI (reference sequence). CDR3 residues: CASTGTGDQPQHF. The CDR3 DNA reads as TGTGCCAGCACCGGGACAGGGGATCAGCCCCAGCATTTT.